These 5 T cell receptor beta chains were all obtained from the same sample, sequenced in a study of T cells in narcolepsy. The repertoire was sequenced with immunoSEQ multiplex PCR; TCRdb's copy has only in-frame clones and lacks some. The sample shows roughly 35,000 clones, roughly 84% of them seen only once. Sample: CD45RA- memory CD4+ T cells from PBMCs. These receptor sequences come from a human donor with narcolepsy.

The chain joins TRBV19 to TRBJ1-4; no clear D gene. Trimming cost V 2 bases and J 3 bases, with 19 bases left between them. Germline CDR1 is LNHDA and CDR2 is SQIVND (reference sequence). CDR3 length: 18 residues. This CDR3 reads CASSIWAASDQANEKLFF. The CDR3 nucleotides are TGTGCCAGTAGTATATGGGCGGCGTCCGACCAGGCTAATGAAAAACTGTTTTTT.

The chain employs TRBV5-1 and TRBJ1-4, with TRBD1 matching over 7 bases. The ends lost 4 bases at V and 2 bases at J; junction bases unmatched: 8. Germline CDR1 and CDR2: SGHRS and YFSETQ. This CDR3 region has 16 residues. The CDR3 DNA sequence: TGCGCCAGCAGCCTGGGACAGCCTAGTACTAATGAAAAACTGTTTTTT. Translating it yields CASSLGQPSTNEKLFF.

CDR3 sequence (DNA): TGTGCCACCAGCAGAGACCACAGAACCTACGAGCAGTACTTC. This encodes CATSRDHRTYEQYF. The V gene is TRBV15, the J gene TRBJ2-7; D gene ambiguous. Germline V gives CDR1 LNHNV, CDR2 YYDKDF (reference sequence). Trimming stripped 0 bases from V and 2 bases from J, with 8 bases between. The CDR3 runs 14 residues.

The chain uses TRBV7-2 and TRBJ1-5, with 10 bases lining up with TRBD1. From germline, CDR1 is SGHTA and CDR2 FQGNSA. The CDR3 contains 16 residues. V was clipped by 6 bases and J by 6 bases; unmatched bases: 11. CDR3 nucleotides: TGTGCCAGCAGTCCGAACCGGGACAGGGGTGGTCAGCCCCAGCATTTT. This gives the protein CASSPNRDRGGQPQHF.

This clone was observed a handful of times. This chain uses TRBV12-5 with TRBJ1-3, with unresolved D. Per germline, CDR1 LGHNT and CDR2 FRNRAP. The length of the CDR3 is 14 residues. The V and J ends lost 2 bases and 0 bases respectively, with 5 bases between them. DNA for the CDR3: TGTGCTAGTGGTTTGTTGGCCTCTGGAAACACCATATATTTT. Protein: CASGLLASGNTIYF.